This T cell receptor (beta chain) was profiled in a study of T cells in women clearing cervical HPV infection (dated by TCRdb to the late 2010s). The study in broad terms: The cases were 20 to 25 women with histologically confirmed HPV16-related CIN3 or worse, and 2 of those women had invasive cancers. Controls were some 26 women whose single incident HPV16 infection cleared within 12 months without precancer or cancer developing. Because only a few women had HLA typing data, the possibility that HLA type acted as a confounder could not be ruled out. Cases had a median age of roughly 35 years compared with roughly 41 for controls, and baseline characteristics showed no significant differences between the groups. This exploratory proof-of-principle case-control study, nested within the Guanacaste HPV Natural History Study in Costa Rica, compared TCR repertoires among women with different cervical HPV16 outcomes. Cases were matched to controls by age within five years and by the year the sample was collected. Five blinded duplicates per group were added as quality controls, giving around 60 samples: around 50 participants and 10 replicates. Blood from cases was collected at the visit at which the lesion was first identified, whereas blood from controls was collected once infection was no longer detected. The parent cohort enrolled some 10,000 women aged 18 or older in Guanacaste, Costa Rica, during about 1992 to 1995 and followed them for roughly seven years. Among cases, blood sampling occurred a median of about 150 days after lesion detection, with an interquartile range of about 80 to 210 days.

About this clone: It lacks a known antigen. Read coverage stops 3 residues before the CDR3 terminus; the germline J gene supplies the remainder.

Summary of the overall study and its limitations: T-cell numbers per sample were unknown, so richness differences could reflect varying T-cell content rather than repertoire biology. Cases were distinguished from controls with an estimated AUC of roughly 0.79 by random forest classifiers combining richness and V gene abundances. Because of the cross-sectional design, the study could not determine whether the associations came before infection or resulted from infection, and neither effector/memory subsets nor HPV-specific T cells were isolated. Cases had lower TRBV6-7 relative abundance than controls (0.11% versus 0.16%; Bonferroni P = 0.0008). Significantly higher TCR repertoire richness was observed in CIN3+ cases than in controls across sequencing depths, whereas no difference in evenness was found.

Measured from the cysteine to the phenylalanine, the CDR3 is 17 residues long. The 42 bases shown cover part of the CDR3, and their frame starts at base 1. Unmatched junction bases come to 8, with V trimmed by 3 bases and J by 0 bases. For CDR1 and CDR2, the germline V gene (reference sequence) lists DFQATT and SNEGSKA. Every participant had a single incident cervical HPV16 infection, and women with prevalent HPV16 infections were excluded. Cervical HPV DNA was detected by MY09/MY11 PCR and genotyped by dot-blot hybridization. Roughly 15 mL of heparinized blood were centrifuged, and the buffy coat was aliquoted, frozen at -30°C, then stored at -80°C. Genomic DNA was extracted from buffy coat specimens using QIAGEN kits. The immunoSEQ assay used multiplex PCR to amplify TCR beta CDR3 regions from an average of roughly 1.2 ug of genomic DNA per sample. The assay corrected primer bias using a complete synthetic TCR repertoire to establish an amplification baseline. The amplicons were sequenced on the Illumina platform. In the source study's methods: Error correction of the sequences involved clustering with frequency ratios plus a modified nearest-neighbor algorithm, after which the sequences were analyzed in the immunoSEQ Analyzer using IMGT gene definitions. At each rarefaction depth, TCR richness and evenness were averaged across 20 rarefaction repeats, and any sample with fewer sequences than the depth was left out. Wilcoxon rank sum tests with FDR correction were used to compare V, D and J gene relative abundances between the groups. In the blinded duplicates, the intraclass correlation was just under 97% for TCR richness and averaged about 80% across approximately 60 gene segments. TCRdb provides this immuneACCESS table in a form limited to in-frame rearrangements. Some clones are lacking; in checked studies, under half of them reflect an unresolved V gene, and why the rest are absent is not known. V and J calls and clone size are those listed in that table; D and trimming were worked out from the DNA. The sample table gives approximately 23,000 clones. The ten most abundant clones make up roughly 3.5% of the sample.

The receptor's source is a woman between 18 and 70 years old with a cervical HPV16 infection that either progressed to CIN3+ or cleared (not recorded which). Recombination linked TRBV20-1 to TRBJ2-4, with TRBD2 matching 10 junction bases. Material: blood buffy coat. The CDR3 has the sequence CSASALAGALAKNIQYF. The CDR3 bases that were read are TGCAGTGCTAGTGCCCTAGCGGGAGCCCTAGCCAAAAACATT.